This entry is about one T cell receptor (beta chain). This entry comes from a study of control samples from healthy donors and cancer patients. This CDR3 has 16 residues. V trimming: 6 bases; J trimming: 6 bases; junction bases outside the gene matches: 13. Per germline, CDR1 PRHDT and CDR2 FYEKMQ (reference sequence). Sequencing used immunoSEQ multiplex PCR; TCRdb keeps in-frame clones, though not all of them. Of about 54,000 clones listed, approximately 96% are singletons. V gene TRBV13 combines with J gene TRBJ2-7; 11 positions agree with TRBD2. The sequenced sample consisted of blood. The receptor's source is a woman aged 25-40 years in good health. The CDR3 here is CASRGGTSGSLGEQYF. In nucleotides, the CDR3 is TGTGCCAGCAGGGGCGGGACTAGCGGTAGCCTCGGCGAGCAGTACTTC.